This TCR beta chain appears in the sequencing data of a study of tissue T cells after allogeneic stem cell transplantation. The CDR3 totals 16 residues. Trimming left V 5 bases short and J 2 bases short, with 18 bases between. Per germline, CDR1 MGHDK and CDR2 SYGVNS. Assay: immunoSEQ multiplex PCR; the TCRdb copy retains only in-frame clones and omits some. The sample holds about 10,000 clones, roughly 60% seen once. This material consisted of tissue from the jejunum, taken at autopsy. This sequence originates from a woman between 18 and 50 years old with breast cancer. V is TRBV25-1 and J is TRBJ1-2, with D unclear. Here the CDR3 DNA reads TGTGCCAGCAGTCCCGGAGACATACTAATAAACTATGGCTACACCTTC. Its translation is CASSPGDILINYGYTF.